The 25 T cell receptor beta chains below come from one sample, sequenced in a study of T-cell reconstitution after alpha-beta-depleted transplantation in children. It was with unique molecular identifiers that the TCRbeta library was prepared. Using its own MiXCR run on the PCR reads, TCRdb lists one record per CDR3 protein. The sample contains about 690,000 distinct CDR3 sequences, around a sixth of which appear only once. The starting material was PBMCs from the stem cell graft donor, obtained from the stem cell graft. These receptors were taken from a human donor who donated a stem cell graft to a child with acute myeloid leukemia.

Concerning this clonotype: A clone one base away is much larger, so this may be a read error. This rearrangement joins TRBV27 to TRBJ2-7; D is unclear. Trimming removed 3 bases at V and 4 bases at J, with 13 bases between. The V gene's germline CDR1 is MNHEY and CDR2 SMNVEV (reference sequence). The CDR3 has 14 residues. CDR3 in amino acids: CASSLGYVLYEQYF. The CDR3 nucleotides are TGTGCCAGCAGTTTGGGATACGTTCTGTACGAGCAGTACTTC.

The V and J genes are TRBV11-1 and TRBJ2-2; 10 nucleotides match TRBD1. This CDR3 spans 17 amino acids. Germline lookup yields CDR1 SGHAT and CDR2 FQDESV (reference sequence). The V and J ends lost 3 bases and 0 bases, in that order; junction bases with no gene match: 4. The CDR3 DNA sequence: TGTGCCAGCAGCTTTAGGGACAGGGGATCGAACACCGGGGAGCTGTTTTTT. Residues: CASSFRDRGSNTGELFF.

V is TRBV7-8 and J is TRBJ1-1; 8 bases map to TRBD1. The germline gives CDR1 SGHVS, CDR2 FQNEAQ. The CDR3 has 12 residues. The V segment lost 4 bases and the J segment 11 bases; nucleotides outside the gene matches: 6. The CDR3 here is CASSSYRGGAFF. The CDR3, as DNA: TGTGCCAGCAGCTCCTACAGGGGGGGGGCTTTCTTT.

CDR3 in amino acids: CSARDPPNEKLFF. The CDR3 DNA sequence: TGCAGTGCTAGAGATCCCCCTAATGAAAAACTGTTTTTT. The chain combines TRBV20-1 with TRBJ1-4, with D uncertain. V shed 0 bases and J shed 3 bases, with 5 bases lying between them. Germline lookup yields CDR1 DFQATT and CDR2 SNEGSKA (reference sequence). CDR3 length: 13 amino acids.

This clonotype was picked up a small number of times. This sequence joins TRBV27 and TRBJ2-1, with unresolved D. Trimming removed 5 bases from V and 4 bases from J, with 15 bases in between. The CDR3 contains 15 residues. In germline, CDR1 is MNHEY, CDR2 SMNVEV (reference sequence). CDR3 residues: CASSVLGSGYNEQFF. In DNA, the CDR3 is TGTGCCAGCAGTGTCCTCGGGTCCGGGTACAATGAGCAGTTCTTC.

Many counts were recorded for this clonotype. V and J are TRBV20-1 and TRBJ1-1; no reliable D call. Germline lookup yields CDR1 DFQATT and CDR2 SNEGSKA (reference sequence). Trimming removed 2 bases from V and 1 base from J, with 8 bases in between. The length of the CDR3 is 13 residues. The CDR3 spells CSARFGRNTEAFF. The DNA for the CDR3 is TGCAGTGCTAGATTCGGGCGGAACACTGAAGCTTTCTTT.

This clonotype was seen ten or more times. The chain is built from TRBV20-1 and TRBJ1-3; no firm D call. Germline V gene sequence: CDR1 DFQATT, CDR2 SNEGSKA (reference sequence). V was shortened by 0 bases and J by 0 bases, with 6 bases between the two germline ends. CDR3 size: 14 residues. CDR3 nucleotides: TGCAGTGCTAGAGAGCGAGACTCTGGAAACACCATATATTTT. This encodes CSARERDSGNTIYF.

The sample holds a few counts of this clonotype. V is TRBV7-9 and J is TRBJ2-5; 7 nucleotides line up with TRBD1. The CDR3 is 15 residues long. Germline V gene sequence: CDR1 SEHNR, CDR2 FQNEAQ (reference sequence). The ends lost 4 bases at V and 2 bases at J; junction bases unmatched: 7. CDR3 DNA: TGTGCCAGCAGCTCGGTAGGACAGGCACAAGAGACCCAGTACTTC. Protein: CASSSVGQAQETQYF.

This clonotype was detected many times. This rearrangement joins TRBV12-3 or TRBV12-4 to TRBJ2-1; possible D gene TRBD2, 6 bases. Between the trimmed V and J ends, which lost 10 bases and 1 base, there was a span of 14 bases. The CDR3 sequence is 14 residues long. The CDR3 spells CATTTGTSYNEQFF. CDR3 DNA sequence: TGTGCCACCACTACCGGGACTTCCTACAATGAGCAGTTCTTC.

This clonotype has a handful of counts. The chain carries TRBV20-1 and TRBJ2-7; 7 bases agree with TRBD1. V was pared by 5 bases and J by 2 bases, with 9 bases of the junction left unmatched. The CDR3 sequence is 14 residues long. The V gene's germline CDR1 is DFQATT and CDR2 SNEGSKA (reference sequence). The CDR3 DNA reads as TGCAGTGCTGGCTCGGGGACAGAGACCTACGAGCAGTACTTC. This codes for CSAGSGTETYEQYF.

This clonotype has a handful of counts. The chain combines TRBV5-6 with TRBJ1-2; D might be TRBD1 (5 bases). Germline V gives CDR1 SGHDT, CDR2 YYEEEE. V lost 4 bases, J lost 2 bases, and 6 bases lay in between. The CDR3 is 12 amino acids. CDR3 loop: CASSAGNYGYTF. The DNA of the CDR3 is TGTGCCAGCAGCGCAGGGAACTATGGCTACACCTTC. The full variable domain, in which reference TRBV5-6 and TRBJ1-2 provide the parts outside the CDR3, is DAGVTQSPTHLIKTRGQQVTLRCSPKSGHDTVSWYQQALGQGPQFIFQYYEEEERQRGNFPDRFSGHQFPNYSSELNVNALLLGDSALYLCASSAGNYGYTFGSGTRLTVV.

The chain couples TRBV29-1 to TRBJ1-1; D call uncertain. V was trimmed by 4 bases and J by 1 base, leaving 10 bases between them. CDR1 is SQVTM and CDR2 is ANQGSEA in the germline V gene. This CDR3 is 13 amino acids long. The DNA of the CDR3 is TGCAGCGTTGCTTTTAGGGAGAACACTGAAGCTTTCTTT. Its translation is CSVAFRENTEAFF. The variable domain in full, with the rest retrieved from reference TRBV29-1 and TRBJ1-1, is SAVISQKPSRDICQRGTSLTIQCQVDSQVTMMFWYRQQPGQSLTLIATANQGSEATYESGFVIDKFPISRPNLTFSTLTVSNMSPEDSSIYLCSVAFRENTEAFFGQGTRLTVV.

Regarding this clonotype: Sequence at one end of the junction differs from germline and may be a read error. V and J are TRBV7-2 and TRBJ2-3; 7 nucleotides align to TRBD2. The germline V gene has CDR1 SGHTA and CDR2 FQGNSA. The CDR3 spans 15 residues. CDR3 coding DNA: TGTGCCAGCAGCCGGAGAACGACTAGCAAAGATACGCAGTATTTT. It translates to CASSRRTTSKDTQYF.

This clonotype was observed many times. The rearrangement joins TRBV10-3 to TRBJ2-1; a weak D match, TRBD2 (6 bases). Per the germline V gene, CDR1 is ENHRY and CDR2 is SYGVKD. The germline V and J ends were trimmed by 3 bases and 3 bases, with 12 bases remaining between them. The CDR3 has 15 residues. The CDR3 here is CAISEGGAHYNEQFF. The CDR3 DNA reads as TGTGCCATCAGTGAAGGAGGGGCTCACTACAATGAGCAGTTCTTC.

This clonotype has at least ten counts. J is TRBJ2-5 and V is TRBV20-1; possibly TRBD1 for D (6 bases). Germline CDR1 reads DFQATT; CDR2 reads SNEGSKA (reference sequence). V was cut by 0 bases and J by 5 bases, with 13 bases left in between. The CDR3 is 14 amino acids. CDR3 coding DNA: TGCAGTGCTAGAGATGAAGGGGGTCGTGAGACCCAGTACTTC. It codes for CSARDEGGRETQYF.

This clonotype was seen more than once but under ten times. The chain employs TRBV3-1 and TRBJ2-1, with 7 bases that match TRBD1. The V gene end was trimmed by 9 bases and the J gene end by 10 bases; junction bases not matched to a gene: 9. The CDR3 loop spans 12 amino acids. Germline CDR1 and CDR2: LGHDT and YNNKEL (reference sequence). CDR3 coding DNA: TGTGCCAGTTCCGGGACAGCAGCCGAGCAGTTCTTC. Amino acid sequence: CASSGTAAEQFF.

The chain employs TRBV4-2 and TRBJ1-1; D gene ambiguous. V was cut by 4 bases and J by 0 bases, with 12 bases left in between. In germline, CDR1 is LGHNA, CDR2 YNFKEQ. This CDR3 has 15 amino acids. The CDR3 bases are TGTGCCAGCAGCCCCCCTGGGCCGTTGAACACTGAAGCTTTCTTT. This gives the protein CASSPPGPLNTEAFF.

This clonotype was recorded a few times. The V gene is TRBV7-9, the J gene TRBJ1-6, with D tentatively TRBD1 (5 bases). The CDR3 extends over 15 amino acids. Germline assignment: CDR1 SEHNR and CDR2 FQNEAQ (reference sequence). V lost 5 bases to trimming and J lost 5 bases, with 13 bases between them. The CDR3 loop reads CASSGMGRNNSPLHF. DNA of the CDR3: TGTGCCAGCAGCGGAATGGGACGGAATAATTCACCCCTCCACTTT. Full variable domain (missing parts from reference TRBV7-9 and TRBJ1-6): DTGVSQNPRHKITKRGQNVTFRCDPISEHNRLYWYRQTLGQGPEFLTYFQNEAQLEKSRLLSDRFSAERPKGSFSTLEIQRTEQGDSAMYLCASSGMGRNNSPLHFGNGTRLTVT.

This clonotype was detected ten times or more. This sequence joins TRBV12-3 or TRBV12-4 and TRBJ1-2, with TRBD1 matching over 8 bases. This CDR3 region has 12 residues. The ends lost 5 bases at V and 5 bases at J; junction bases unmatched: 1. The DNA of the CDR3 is TGTGCCAGCAGTACAGGGGGTTATGGCTACACCTTC. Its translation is CASSTGGYGYTF.

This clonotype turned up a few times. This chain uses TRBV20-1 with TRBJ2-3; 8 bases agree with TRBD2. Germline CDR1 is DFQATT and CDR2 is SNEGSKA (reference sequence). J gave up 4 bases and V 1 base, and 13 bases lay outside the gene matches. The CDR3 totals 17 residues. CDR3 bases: TGCAGTGCTAGAGGCGCCCCGGGGGGGCCGTCCTCAGATACGCAGTATTTT. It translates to CSARGAPGGPSSDTQYF.

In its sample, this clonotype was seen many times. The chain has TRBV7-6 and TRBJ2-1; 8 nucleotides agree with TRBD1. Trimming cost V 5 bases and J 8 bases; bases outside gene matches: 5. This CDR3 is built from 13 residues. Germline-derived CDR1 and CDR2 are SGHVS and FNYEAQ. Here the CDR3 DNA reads TGTGCCAGCAGCGCTACAGGGGGACATGAGCAGTTCTTC. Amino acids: CASSATGGHEQFF.

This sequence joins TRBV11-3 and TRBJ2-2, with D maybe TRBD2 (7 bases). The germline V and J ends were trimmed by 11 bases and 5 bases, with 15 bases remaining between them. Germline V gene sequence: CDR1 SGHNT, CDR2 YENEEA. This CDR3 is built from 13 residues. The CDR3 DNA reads TGTGCCTCCAGGAAGGGGGGGACCGGGGAGCTGTTTTTT. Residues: CASRKGGTGELFF.

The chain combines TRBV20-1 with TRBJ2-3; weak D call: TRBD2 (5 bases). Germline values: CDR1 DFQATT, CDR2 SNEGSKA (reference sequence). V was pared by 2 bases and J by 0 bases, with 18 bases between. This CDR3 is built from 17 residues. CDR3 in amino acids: CSARRAGIRASTDTQYF. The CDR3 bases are TGCAGTGCTAGACGGGCGGGTATACGCGCTAGCACAGATACGCAGTATTTT.

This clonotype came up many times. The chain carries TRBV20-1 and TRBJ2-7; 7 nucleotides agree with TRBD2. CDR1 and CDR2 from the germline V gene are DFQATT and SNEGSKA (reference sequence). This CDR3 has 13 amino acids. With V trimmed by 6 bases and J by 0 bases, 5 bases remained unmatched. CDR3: CSAQRGSSYEQYF. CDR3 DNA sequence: TGCAGTGCCCAGCGCGGGAGCTCCTACGAGCAGTACTTC.

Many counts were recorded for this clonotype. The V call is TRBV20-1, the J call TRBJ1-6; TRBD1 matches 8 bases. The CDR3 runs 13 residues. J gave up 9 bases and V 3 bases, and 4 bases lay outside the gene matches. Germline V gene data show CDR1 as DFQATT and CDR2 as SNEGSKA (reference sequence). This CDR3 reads CSARNRGASPLHF. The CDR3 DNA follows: TGCAGTGCTAGGAACAGGGGGGCTTCACCCCTCCACTTT.